One T cell receptor beta chain is described in this entry. Its antigen is unidentified. The data stem from a study of shared clonotypes between healthy human individuals. Study-wide results and caveats: Non-shared clonotypes showed lower generation probabilities than clonotypes common to all four donors.

Germline V gene sequence: CDR1 SNHLY, CDR2 FYNNEI. The J segment lost 4 bases and the V segment lost 6 bases, leaving 8 bases of the junction unmatched. The CDR3 loop spans 15 amino acids. Produced via immunoSEQ multiplex PCR; TCRdb's table is partial and in-frame only. The sample lists 600,000 to 700,000 clones, around 73% occurring once. This sequence joins TRBV2 and TRBJ2-1, with 8 bases matching TRBD2. The receptor comes from a woman aged 25-40 years in good health. The sequenced material came from memory CD4+ T cells sorted from blood. This sample's subset: CD45RA-negative fraction. CDR3 loop: CASRRSGRGYNEQFF. CDR3 DNA sequence: TGTGCCAGCAGGAGGAGCGGGAGAGGGTACAATGAGCAGTTCTTC.